The present T cell receptor (beta chain) was sequenced within a study of spatial heterogeneity in lung cancer. About the study: Averaged across combinations, each unique TCR and UMI pairing appeared more than ten times in raw reads, which were uncorrected.

Study-level findings and limits: Among blood samples, ubiquitous expanded tumor TCRs appeared more at resection than at follow-up.

Germline V gives CDR1 SEHNR, CDR2 FQNEAQ (reference sequence). V was clipped by 4 bases and J by 2 bases; unmatched bases: 4. The CDR3 extends over 14 amino acids. Sample time point: sample taken at primary tumor resection. TCRs were sequenced from unsorted whole RNA of tumor, nontumor lung or PBMC. As regards this clonotype: Its matching antigen is unknown.

TCRdb re-analysed the 5' RACE reads in MiXCR, keeping a single row per CDR3 protein. The data show some 2,100 distinct CDR3 sequences, about a fifth seen once. This sequence was found in a male donor with early-stage non-small cell lung cancer. Sequencing was performed on PBMCs, taken at surgery. This chain uses TRBV7-9 with TRBJ2-7; 8 bases map to TRBD1. In DNA form, the CDR3 reads TGTGCCAGCAGCTCTACAGGGGGTGCCTACGAGCAGTACTTC. It codes for CASSSTGGAYEQYF.